This T cell receptor beta chain was profiled in a study of cytomegalovirus exposure and HLA in healthy donors. Points from the study as a whole: Previously analyzed data showed that most TCR beta V segments were productive at a frequency of about 87% or about 30%.

V gave up 8 bases and J gave up 0 bases, with 12 bases separating them. This CDR3 is built from 14 residues. The germline CDR1 and CDR2 sequences are KGHSH and LQKENI. 13 Jbeta primers and 60 Vbeta primers were used for the PCR. As processed by the authors: The authors later counted around 80 million unique TCR beta chains, 9.5 million to 11 million of them shared. The assay was immunoSEQ multiplex PCR, and TCRdb's table has in-frame clones only and misses some. The DNA was the basis for D and trimming; V, J and clone size are from that table. The data hold 60,000 to 70,000 clones, with about 63% observed a single time. This clone was seen a few times. Antigen: not known.

Sequenced: PBMCs. V is TRBV18 and J is TRBJ2-3, with a weak D call TRBD1 (5 bases). The clonotype comes from a man aged 40-49 years in good health and CMV-seropositive. For the CDR3, the DNA is TGTGCCAGCCGCGACAGCGTAAGCACAGATACGCAGTATTTT. Translation: CASRDSVSTDTQYF.